This entry lists 9 T cell receptor beta chains sequenced from one sample in a study of blood T cell repertoires in COVID-19. TCRdb's table, derived via immunoSEQ multiplex PCR, lists solely in-frame clones and lacks some. The data contain tens of thousands of clones, 80% to 90% of them seen just once; the ten biggest clones take up roughly 19%. The sequencing input was peripheral blood. These receptors came from a human donor in a cohort sampled during active COVID-19.

The V and J genes are TRBV5-4 and TRBJ1-2; D call uncertain. The germline V and J ends were trimmed by 0 bases and 5 bases, with 8 bases remaining between them. This CDR3 spans 13 amino acids. Per the germline V gene, CDR1 is SGHNT and CDR2 is YYREEE (reference sequence). The CDR3 protein is CASSLGGEYGYTF. The CDR3 bases are TGTGCCAGCAGCTTGGGGGGAGAGTATGGCTACACCTTC. Full variable domain (rest looked up from reference TRBV5-4 and TRBJ1-2): ETGVTQSPTHLIKTRGQQVTLRCSSQSGHNTVSWYQQALGQGPQFIFQYYREEENGRGNFPPRFSGLQFPNYSSELNVNALELDDSALYLCASSLGGEYGYTFGSGTRLTVV.

The gene calls are TRBV7-9 and TRBJ1-1; perhaps TRBD1 as D (5 bases). Trimming stripped 2 bases from V and 4 bases from J, with 23 bases between. CDR1 SEHNR and CDR2 FQNEAQ come from the germline V gene (reference sequence). CDR3 length equals 18 residues. CDR3 region: CASSLMVSGVGGATEAFF. As DNA, the CDR3 is TGTGCCAGCAGCTTAATGGTAAGCGGCGTTGGAGGGGCCACTGAAGCTTTCTTT.

The V and J genes are TRBV15 and TRBJ2-7; 12 bases match TRBD2. Germline assignment: CDR1 LNHNV and CDR2 YYDKDF (reference sequence). This CDR3 is 15 amino acids long. After removal of 5 bases from V and 3 bases from J, the junction contained 5 bases not matched to a gene. CDR3 DNA sequence: TGTGCCACCAGCGAAGGACTAGCGGGGAGCTACGAGCAGTACTTC. Encoded protein: CATSEGLAGSYEQYF.

This chain uses TRBV6-5 with TRBJ2-7; 9 bases align to TRBD2. CDR1 is MNHEY, CDR2 SVGAGI, per germline. The junction had 5 bases not matched to a gene; V was cut back by 5 bases and J by 0 bases. This CDR3 has 15 amino acids. CDR3 residues: CASSPWTSASYEQYF. As DNA, the CDR3 is TGTGCCAGCAGTCCGTGGACTAGCGCCTCCTACGAGCAGTACTTC.

CDR3 coding DNA: TGCGCCAGCAGCCAACGGGACAATAGCAATCAGCCCCAGCATTTT. This codes for CASSQRDNSNQPQHF. The chain is built from TRBV4-1 and TRBJ1-5; D may be TRBD1 (6 bases). CDR3 size: 15 residues. Germline V gene sequence: CDR1 MGHRA, CDR2 YSYEKL. V gave up 2 bases and J gave up 0 bases, with 8 bases separating them.

This clone was counted only a few times. The V call is TRBV4-2, the J call TRBJ2-7; TRBD2 aligns across 8 bases. After removal of 1 base from V and 0 bases from J, the junction contained 2 bases not matched to a gene. The CDR3 consists of 15 residues. CDR1 and CDR2 (germline): LGHNA, YNFKEQ. As DNA, the CDR3 is TGTGCCAGCAGCCAAGCGGGGGGGCCCTCCTACGAGCAGTACTTC. Its protein product is CASSQAGGPSYEQYF.

This chain uses TRBV30 with TRBJ1-3; 7 positions match TRBD1. The CDR3 covers 13 residues. Unmatched junction bases numbered 2, after V lost 5 bases and J lost 1 base. Germline V gene data show CDR1 as GTSNPN and CDR2 as SVGIG (reference sequence). The CDR3 nucleotides read TGTGCCTGGGGGACAGTATCTGGAAACACCATATATTTT. Translation: CAWGTVSGNTIYF. The full variable domain, its missing parts supplied by reference TRBV30 and TRBJ1-3, is SQTIHQWPATLVQPVGSPLSLECTVEGTSNPNLYWYRQAAGRGLQLLFYSVGIGQISSEVPQNLSASRPQDRQFILSSKKLLLSDSGFYLCAWGTVSGNTIYFGEGSWLTVV.

The rearrangement links TRBV18 to TRBJ1-1; TRBD1 aligns across 7 bases. This CDR3 is built from 13 residues. Germline V gives CDR1 KGHSH, CDR2 LQKENI. With 3 bases clipped from V and 8 bases from J, the junction kept 6 bases outside the gene matches. The CDR3 sequence is CASSPGQVREAFF. CDR3 nucleotide sequence: TGTGCCAGCTCACCTGGACAGGTAAGGGAAGCTTTCTTT. Using reference TRBV18 and TRBJ1-1 for the parts outside the CDR3, the full variable domain is NAGVMQNPRHLVRRRGQEARLRCSPMKGHSHVYWYRQLPEEGLKFMVYLQKENIIDESGMPKERFSAEFPKEGPSILRIQQVVRGDSAAYFCASSPGQVREAFFGQGTRLTVV.

As to this clone: The same CDR3 is also encoded by other DNA sequences in this sample. The rearrangement uses TRBV5-1 and TRBJ1-1, with TRBD1 matching over 8 bases. With V trimmed by 4 bases and J by 4 bases, 9 bases remained unmatched. The CDR3 has 15 amino acids. Germline V gene lookup returns CDR1 SGHRS and CDR2 YFSETQ. The CDR3 reads CASSPRQGLGTEAFF. CDR3 in DNA: TGCGCCAGCAGCCCTCGACAGGGGTTGGGCACTGAAGCTTTCTTT.